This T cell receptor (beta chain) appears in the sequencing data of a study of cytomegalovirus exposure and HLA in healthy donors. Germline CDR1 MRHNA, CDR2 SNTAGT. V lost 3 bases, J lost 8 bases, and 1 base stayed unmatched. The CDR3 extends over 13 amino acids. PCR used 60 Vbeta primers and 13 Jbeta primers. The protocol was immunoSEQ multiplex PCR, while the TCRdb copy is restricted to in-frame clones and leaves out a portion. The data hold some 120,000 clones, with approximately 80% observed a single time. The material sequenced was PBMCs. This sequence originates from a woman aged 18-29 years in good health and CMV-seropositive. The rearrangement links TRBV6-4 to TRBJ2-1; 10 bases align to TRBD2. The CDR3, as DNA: TGTGCCAGCAGTGATCTAGCGGGGGATGAGCAGTTCTTC. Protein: CASSDLAGDEQFF.